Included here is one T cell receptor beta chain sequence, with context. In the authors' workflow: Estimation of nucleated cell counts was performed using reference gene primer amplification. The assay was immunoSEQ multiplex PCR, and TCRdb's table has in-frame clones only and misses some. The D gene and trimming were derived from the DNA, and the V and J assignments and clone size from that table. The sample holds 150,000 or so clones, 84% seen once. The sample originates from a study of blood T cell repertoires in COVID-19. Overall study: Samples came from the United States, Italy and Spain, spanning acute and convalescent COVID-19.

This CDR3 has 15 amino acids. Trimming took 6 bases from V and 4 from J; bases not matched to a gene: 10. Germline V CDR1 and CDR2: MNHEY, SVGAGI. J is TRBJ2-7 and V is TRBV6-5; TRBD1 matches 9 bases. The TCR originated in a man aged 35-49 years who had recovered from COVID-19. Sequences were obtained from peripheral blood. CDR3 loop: CASRDSGTGSYEQYF. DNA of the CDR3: TGTGCCAGCAGGGATTCCGGGACAGGGAGTTACGAGCAGTACTTC.